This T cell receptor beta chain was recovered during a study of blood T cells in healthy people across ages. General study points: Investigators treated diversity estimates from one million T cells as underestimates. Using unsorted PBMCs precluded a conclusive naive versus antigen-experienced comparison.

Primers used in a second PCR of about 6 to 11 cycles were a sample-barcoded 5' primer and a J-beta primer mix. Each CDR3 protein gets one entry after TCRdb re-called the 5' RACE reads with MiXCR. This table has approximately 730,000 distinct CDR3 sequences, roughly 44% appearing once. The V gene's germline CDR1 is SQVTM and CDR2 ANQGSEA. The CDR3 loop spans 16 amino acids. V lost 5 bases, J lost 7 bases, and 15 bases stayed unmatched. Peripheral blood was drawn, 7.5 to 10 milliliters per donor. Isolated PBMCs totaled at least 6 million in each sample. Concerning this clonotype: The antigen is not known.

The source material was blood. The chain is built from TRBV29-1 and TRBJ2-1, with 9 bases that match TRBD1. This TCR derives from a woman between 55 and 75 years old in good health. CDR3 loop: CSVSVLDRGIGNEQFF. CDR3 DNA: TGCAGCGTTTCAGTACTCGACAGGGGGATCGGGAATGAGCAGTTCTTC.